Following are 3 T cell receptor beta chains from one sample sequenced in a study of blood T cells in healthy people across ages. Using a J-beta primer mix together with a sample-barcoded 5' primer, a second PCR was run for roughly 7 to 11 cycles. TCRdb fed the 5' RACE reads into MiXCR, producing one record per CDR3 protein. The table records fewer than 1,200,000 distinct CDR3 sequences, less than 25% of them present only once. The same sample was also used in a study of T cells of mothers and their children.

Sequenced input: blood. These receptors originate from a girl aged 2-10 years in good health.

The chain joins TRBV20-1 to TRBJ2-5; D unclear. This CDR3 has 14 amino acids. CDR1 DFQATT and CDR2 SNEGSKA come from the germline V gene (reference sequence). Trimming took 1 base from V and 0 from J, leaving 9 bases between them. DNA for the CDR3: TGCAGTGCTAGAGTCGCCCTAGACCAAGAGACCCAGTACTTC. Encoded protein: CSARVALDQETQYF.

The CDR3 DNA reads TGTGCCAGTAGGAAGGCGGGGTCCACAGATACGCAGTATTTT. It is translated as CASRKAGSTDTQYF. The rearrangement links TRBV19 to TRBJ2-3; D may be TRBD2 (6 bases). The CDR3 is 14 amino acids. Trimming removed 6 bases at V and 2 bases at J, with 12 bases between. CDR1 is LNHDA and CDR2 is SQIVND in the germline V gene (reference sequence).

The V and J genes are TRBV29-1 and TRBJ2-1; D is uncertain. The germline V gene has CDR1 SQVTM and CDR2 ANQGSEA. Trimming cost V 7 bases and J 6 bases, with 13 bases left between them. The CDR3 covers 12 residues. DNA for the CDR3: TGCAGCGCCCAAGGGATTTCCAATGAGCAGTTCTTC. Its translation: CSAQGISNEQFF.